Listed here are 18 T cell receptor beta chains from one sample, sequenced in a study of identical twins. TCRdb redid the calling of the 5' RACE reads with MiXCR, one entry per CDR3 protein. There are around 490,000 distinct CDR3 sequences in the sample; 12% to 15% occur only once, and roughly 0.43% lies in the top ten. These data were likewise used in another study, on yellow fever vaccine responses in identical twins.

Sequencing was done on a sample of CD4+ T cells sorted from blood. The receptors come from a woman under 30 in good health.

The sample holds a few counts of this clonotype. The chain links TRBV20-1 to TRBJ1-1; D call uncertain. This CDR3 spans 13 amino acids. Germline CDR1 and CDR2: DFQATT and SNEGSKA (reference sequence). The ends were cut back, 0 bases at V and 5 bases at J, with 10 bases in the middle. For the CDR3, the DNA is TGCAGTGCTAGAGATTTGGGCAGGACTGAAGCTTTCTTT. Encoded protein: CSARDLGRTEAFF.

V is TRBV10-1 and J is TRBJ2-7; TRBD1 is a possible D gene (6 bases). CDR1 WNHNN and CDR2 SYGVQD come from the germline V gene (reference sequence). This CDR3 is built from 13 residues. Deletions cut 6 bases from V and 1 base from J, with 10 bases between. CDR3 amino acids: CASSEQGSYEQYF. The CDR3 DNA reads TGCGCCAGCAGCGAACAGGGATCCTACGAGCAGTACTTC.

The genes are TRBV4-1 and TRBJ1-1; D perhaps matches TRBD1 (5 bases). CDR1 and CDR2 (germline): MGHRA, YSYEKL. This CDR3 has 16 amino acids. Trimming cost V 1 base and J 0 bases, with 12 bases left between them. In nucleotides, the CDR3 is TGCGCCAGCAGCCAAGGGTCGGGACTCCTGAACACTGAAGCTTTCTTT. Translation gives CASSQGSGLLNTEAFF.

This sequence joins TRBV27 and TRBJ2-4; 8 bases align to TRBD2. This CDR3 has 17 amino acids. With V trimmed by 4 bases and J by 0 bases, 8 bases remained unmatched. CDR1 is MNHEY and CDR2 is SMNVEV in the germline V gene (reference sequence). CDR3 in DNA: TGTGCCAGCAGTTCAGGACTAGCAGGCCTAGCCAAAAACATTCAGTACTTC. It yields the protein CASSSGLAGLAKNIQYF.

V is TRBV7-9 and J is TRBJ2-1; D is ambiguous. Trimming stripped 2 bases from V and 2 bases from J, with 10 bases between. Germline V gene lookup returns CDR1 SEHNR and CDR2 FQNEAQ (reference sequence). The CDR3 runs to 15 residues. The CDR3 loop reads CASSLKLTAYNEQFF. The CDR3 DNA is TGTGCCAGCAGCTTAAAACTGACGGCCTACAATGAGCAGTTCTTC.

In its sample, this clonotype was seen a few times. This rearrangement joins TRBV7-9 to TRBJ2-2; D uncertain. The V gene lost 5 bases and the J gene lost 6 bases, with 10 bases spanning the gap. The CDR3 sequence is 13 residues long. Germline V gene lookup returns CDR1 SEHNR and CDR2 FQNEAQ (reference sequence). The CDR3, as DNA: TGTGCCAGCAGCCCGATCTTCCCCGGGGAGCTGTTTTTT. Amino acid sequence: CASSPIFPGELFF.

The chain employs TRBV20-1 and TRBJ2-1; TRBD2 matches 12 bases. Trimming at V came to 2 bases and at J to 2 bases, leaving 4 bases not matched to a gene. This CDR3 is 16 amino acids long. CDR1 is DFQATT and CDR2 is SNEGSKA in the germline V gene (reference sequence). CDR3 sequence reads: CSARRLAGVPYNEQFF. CDR3 nucleotide sequence: TGCAGTGCTAGAAGACTAGCGGGGGTCCCCTACAATGAGCAGTTCTTC.

The V and J genes are TRBV6-1 and TRBJ1-6; no clear D. Germline V lookup: CDR1 MNHNS, CDR2 SASEGT. CDR3 length: 13 amino acids. Trimming stripped 8 bases from V and 6 bases from J, with 11 bases between. The CDR3 loop is CASRMVLNSPLHF. The CDR3 DNA reads TGTGCCAGCCGGATGGTACTTAATTCACCCCTCCACTTT.

CDR3 in amino acids: CASSLISGGTSSYEQYF. CDR3 in DNA: TGCGCCAGCAGCTTGATTAGCGGGGGAACAAGCTCCTACGAGCAGTACTTC. The rearrangement links TRBV5-1 to TRBJ2-7; 9 bases match TRBD2. V lost 1 base to trimming and J lost 0 bases; unmatched junction nucleotides: 8. CDR1 is SGHRS, CDR2 YFSETQ, per germline. The length of the CDR3 is 17 residues.

This clonotype was counted a few times. The chain links TRBV12-3 or TRBV12-4 to TRBJ1-4; D may be TRBD1 (5 bases). This CDR3 has 14 residues. V dropped 5 bases and J dropped 2 bases, with 9 bases sitting between them. CDR3: CASSRGLTNEKLFF. The CDR3 region has the DNA TGTGCCAGCAGTCGGGGGTTGACTAATGAAAAACTGTTTTTT.

This clonotype came up many times. The V gene is TRBV28, the J gene TRBJ2-7; possibly TRBD1 or TRBD2 for D (5 bases each). CDR1 and CDR2 from the germline V gene are MDHEN and SYDVKM. The CDR3 loop spans 15 amino acids. Trimming removed 3 bases at V and 4 bases at J, with 16 bases between. The CDR3 loop is CASSLGTQSPYEQYF. CDR3 DNA: TGTGCCAGCAGTTTGGGGACCCAATCGCCTTACGAGCAGTACTTC.

This clonotype was counted only a few times. V is TRBV10-3 and J is TRBJ2-2; D gene unclear. The CDR3 covers 14 residues. The V gene's germline CDR1 is ENHRY and CDR2 SYGVKD. Trimming took off 7 bases at V and 4 bases at J, with 13 bases between the two ends. CDR3 nucleotides: TGTGCCATCATTGATTTTCAAGGCACCGGGGAGCTGTTTTTT. It encodes CAIIDFQGTGELFF.

The chain links TRBV5-1 to TRBJ2-2; D may correspond to TRBD1 or TRBD2 (5 bases each). The CDR3 consists of 15 residues. Trimming cost V 5 bases and J 2 bases, with 13 bases left between them. Germline-derived CDR1 and CDR2 are SGHRS and YFSETQ. CDR3 protein: CASRDPGPNTGELFF. The CDR3 nucleotides read TGCGCCAGCAGAGATCCGGGACCAAACACCGGGGAGCTGTTTTTT.

This clonotype was seen more than once but under ten times. The chain joins TRBV6-2 or TRBV6-3 to TRBJ2-1, with TRBD2 matching 10 bases. With 6 bases clipped from V and 9 bases from J, the junction kept 11 bases outside the gene matches. The germline V gene has CDR1 MNHEY and CDR2 SVGEGT. The CDR3 contains 15 residues. In DNA form, the CDR3 reads TGTGCCAGCAGGAACAGCGGGGGGGGCGGGGGTGAGCAGTTCTTC. Translated: CASRNSGGGGGEQFF.

This clonotype was recorded a few times. V is TRBV5-1 and J is TRBJ2-7, with 10 bases matching TRBD2. The CDR3 loop spans 14 amino acids. Unmatched junction bases numbered 6, after V lost 4 bases and J lost 5 bases. CDR1 is SGHRS and CDR2 is YFSETQ in the germline V gene. The CDR3 here is CASSAGTSENEQYV. As DNA, the CDR3 is TGCGCCAGCAGCGCCGGGACTAGCGAGAACGAGCAGTACGTC.

The chain links TRBV6-5 to TRBJ1-1, with D possibly being TRBD1 (5 bases). With 2 bases removed from V and 3 bases from J, the gap between germline ends came to 7 bases. The germline V gene encodes CDR1 MNHEY and CDR2 SVGAGI. CDR3 length equals 13 residues. The DNA of the CDR3 is TGTGCCAGCAGTTACGAGGGGTACACTGAAGCTTTCTTT. Amino acid sequence: CASSYEGYTEAFF.

This clonotype showed up just a few times. The rearrangement links TRBV6-1 to TRBJ2-7; perhaps D is TRBD1 or TRBD2 (5 bases each). Trimming took 8 bases from V and 3 from J, leaving 14 bases between them. CDR1 MNHNS and CDR2 SASEGT come from the germline V gene. The CDR3 contains 13 residues. Written as DNA, the CDR3 is TGTGCCAGCGGGGCTCGGGGCCACTACGAGCAGTACTTC. Translated: CASGARGHYEQYF.

This rearrangement joins TRBV18 to TRBJ2-7; 7 bases are shared with TRBD1. CDR1 KGHSH and CDR2 LQKENI come from the germline V gene. This CDR3 has 16 amino acids. The ends lost 2 bases at V and 0 bases at J; junction bases unmatched: 7. The CDR3 DNA sequence: TGTGCCAGCTCACCAAGACAGGGCGCTAGCTCCTACGAGCAGTACTTC. As protein: CASSPRQGASSYEQYF.